This T cell receptor beta chain appears in the sequencing data of a study of T cells in Graves' hyperthyroidism and ophthalmopathy. The study's findings and limits: Stable hyperthyroidism was told apart from ophthalmopathy by a model built on 13 V-J features.

From germline, CDR1 is SGHDT and CDR2 YYEEEE. The CDR3 length is 17 residues. V lost 0 bases to trimming and J lost 4 bases; unmatched junction nucleotides: 12. TCR beta CDR3 region amplification was performed from RNA transcripts. Researchers ran a first-round RT-PCR on the TCR CDR3 using the HTBI primer set. TCRdb fed the multiplex PCR reads into MiXCR, producing one record per CDR3 protein. The repertoire holds about 350,000 distinct CDR3 sequences, with 15% to 20% as singletons. As concerns this clonotype: The antigen is unknown.

The TCR comes from a woman in her thirties or forties with Graves' ophthalmopathy. Sequenced material: blood. The chain combines TRBV5-6 with TRBJ2-5, with 7 bases lining up with TRBD1. The CDR3 region is CASSLEGGRGALETQYF. CDR3 coding DNA: TGTGCCAGCAGCTTGGAAGGGGGCCGGGGCGCGTTAGAGACCCAGTACTTC.